The 20 T cell receptor beta chains reported below all come from one sample, sequenced in a study of blood T cell repertoires in COVID-19. Sequencing was performed with immunoSEQ multiplex PCR; in TCRdb, only in-frame clones are kept and a portion is missing. This sample yields over 250,000 clones, of which approximately 83% are seen a single time; roughly 9.6% belongs to the top ten. The sequencing input was peripheral blood. These receptors were taken from a woman in her 70s with acute or convalescent COVID-19.

The chain is built from TRBV6-2 or TRBV6-3 and TRBJ2-6; TRBD2 agrees at 7 bases. Looked up from germline, CDR1 is MNHEY and CDR2 is SVGEGT. J was trimmed by 0 bases and V by 2 bases; bases with no gene match: 7. The CDR3 runs to 18 residues. For the CDR3, the DNA is TGTGCCAGCAGTTACCCGAAGGGAGGGAGCTCTGGGGCCAACGTCCTGACTTTC. Its protein is CASSYPKGGSSGANVLTF.

Turning to this clone: The same CDR3 can be traced to other DNA sequences in this sample. The chain carries TRBV2 and TRBJ1-2; unclear D gene. This CDR3 spans 16 amino acids. V lost 0 bases and J lost 4, with 15 bases in between. Germline values: CDR1 SNHLY, CDR2 FYNNEI. The CDR3 region is CASSEALLGRGYGYTF. DNA of the CDR3: TGTGCCAGCAGTGAAGCGCTTCTGGGTAGAGGCTATGGCTACACCTTC.

This clone showed up just once. The J gene is TRBJ2-1, the V gene TRBV2; TRBD2 matches 10 bases. This CDR3 is 16 amino acids long. V lost 0 bases, J lost 12 bases, and 11 bases stayed unmatched. The germline gives CDR1 SNHLY, CDR2 FYNNEI. CDR3 residues: CASSEASGGGRFAQFF. Written as DNA, the CDR3 is TGTGCCAGCAGTGAAGCGAGCGGGGGGGGGCGATTCGCGCAGTTCTTC.

The V call is TRBV6-5, the J call TRBJ2-5; D call uncertain. CDR3 length: 15 residues. The ends were cut back, 8 bases at V and 2 bases at J, with 18 bases in the middle. Germline V gives CDR1 MNHEY, CDR2 SVGAGI. The CDR3 coding sequence is TGTGCCAGCCACGGTATTTCGGGTCAGCAAGAGACCCAGTACTTC. This codes for CASHGISGQQETQYF.

This clone has more than one count but fewer than ten. The chain employs TRBV5-5 and TRBJ1-5; no definite D call. Germline CDR1 reads SGHKS; CDR2 reads YYEKEE (reference sequence). The CDR3 spans 15 residues. The germline V and J ends were trimmed by 1 base and 3 bases, with 11 bases remaining between them. CDR3 residues: CASSLLAGYNQPQHF. CDR3 in DNA: TGTGCCAGCAGCTTGCTCGCGGGTTACAATCAGCCCCAGCATTTT.

This clone is a singleton in its sample. The V and J genes are TRBV5-1 and TRBJ1-1, with D possibly TRBD1 on 6 matching bases. Trimming removed 3 bases at V and 10 bases at J, with 19 bases between. This CDR3 comprises 14 residues. Germline CDR1 is SGHRS and CDR2 is YFSETQ. The CDR3 reads CASSYSGGGVSAFF. CDR3 DNA sequence: TGCGCCAGCAGCTACTCCGGAGGGGGGGTTTCAGCTTTCTTT. Supplemented by reference TRBV5-1 and TRBJ1-1, the full variable domain reads KAGVTQTPRYLIKTRGQQVTLSCSPISGHRSVSWYQQTPGQGLQFLFEYFSETQRNKGNFPGRFSGRQFSNSRSEMNVSTLELGDSALYLCASSYSGGGVSAFFGQGTRLTVV.

The rearrangement links TRBV4-1 to TRBJ1-1; 8 bases agree with TRBD1. V was pared by 6 bases and J by 1 base, with 10 bases of the junction left unmatched. The germline gives CDR1 MGHRA, CDR2 YSYEKL. This CDR3 comprises 16 residues. The CDR3 coding sequence is TGCGCCAGCAGTCACGCCGGGACAGGACAGAACACTGAAGCTTTCTTT. Translating gives CASSHAGTGQNTEAFF.

The V gene is TRBV7-8, the J gene TRBJ2-1; 10 nucleotides match TRBD2. This CDR3 spans 15 amino acids. V was clipped by 1 base and J by 8 bases; unmatched bases: 5. From germline, CDR1 is SGHVS and CDR2 FQNEAQ. CDR3 sequence (DNA): TGTGCCAGCAGCTTAGGGCTAGCGGGGGTTTATGAGCAGTTCTTC. Translating it yields CASSLGLAGVYEQFF.

The chain links TRBV5-6 to TRBJ2-7; 9 bases are a match to TRBD1. Germline V CDR1 and CDR2: SGHDT, YYEEEE. CDR3 length: 15 amino acids. With V trimmed by 4 bases and J by 9 bases, 14 bases remained unmatched. The chain's CDR3 is CASSLGPGQGIVQYF. The DNA for the CDR3 is TGTGCCAGCAGCCTGGGACCGGGACAGGGAATCGTGCAGTACTTC.

This chain connects TRBV10-2 to TRBJ1-2; 9 bases align to TRBD1. Losses at the gene ends were 6 bases for V and 8 bases for J; bases not matched to a gene: 13. The V gene's germline CDR1 is WSHSY and CDR2 SAAADI. The CDR3 is made up of 15 amino acids. CDR3 loop: CASSTGGDYVRGYTF. The CDR3 DNA follows: TGCGCCAGCAGCACAGGGGGCGATTATGTTAGGGGCTACACCTTC.

The gene calls are TRBV3-1 (or the pseudogene TRBV3-2) and TRBJ2-3; D is unresolved. The germline V and J ends were trimmed by 1 base and 6 bases, with 8 bases remaining between them. CDR3 size: 13 residues. CDR1 and CDR2 (germline): LGHDT, YNNKEL (reference sequence). CDR3 nucleotide sequence: TGTGCCAGCAGCCAAGGAGAGAGGGATACGCAGTATTTT. Its translation: CASSQGERDTQYF.

This chain links TRBV2 with TRBJ1-3, with D uncertain. The germline CDR1 and CDR2 sequences are SNHLY and FYNNEI. With 2 bases removed from V and 11 bases from J, the gap between germline ends came to 16 bases. This CDR3 is 14 amino acids long. Here the CDR3 DNA reads TGTGCCAGCAGTGAACACCGTACGTCCCCGGCCATATATTTT. This codes for CASSEHRTSPAIYF.

The chain carries TRBV19 and TRBJ1-2; TRBD1 might be the D (6 bases). Germline V gives CDR1 LNHDA, CDR2 SQIVND (reference sequence). V dropped 4 bases and J dropped 1 base, with 16 bases sitting between them. The CDR3 runs 16 residues. In DNA, the CDR3 is TGTGCCAGTAGTACCGCTGGGGGCAGAAGTAACTATGGCTACACCTTC. It specifies CASSTAGGRSNYGYTF.

This chain joins TRBV29-1 and TRBJ1-2; D not certain. Trimming cost V 3 bases and J 2 bases, with 10 bases left between them. CDR1 is SQVTM and CDR2 is ANQGSEA in the germline V gene. CDR3 length: 13 residues. In DNA form, the CDR3 reads TGCAGCGTTGATCGGGAGAGCAACTATGGCTACACCTTC. It translates to CSVDRESNYGYTF.

V and J are TRBV6-5 and TRBJ1-2; 7 nucleotides align to TRBD1. The CDR3 totals 14 residues. CDR1 is MNHEY, CDR2 SVGAGI, per germline. The trim removed 5 bases at V and 2 bases at J, leaving 5 bases unmatched. The CDR3 protein is CASSPSTGNYGYTF. Here the CDR3 DNA reads TGTGCCAGCAGTCCCTCGACAGGGAACTATGGCTACACCTTC.

This chain joins TRBV5-1 and TRBJ2-5, with D possibly being TRBD1 (6 bases). CDR1 SGHRS and CDR2 YFSETQ come from the germline V gene. This CDR3 region has 14 residues. Trimming pared 3 bases from V and 1 base from J, leaving 10 bases between. This chain's CDR3 is CASSSGQGQETQYF. As DNA, the CDR3 is TGCGCCAGCAGCTCGGGACAAGGCCAAGAGACCCAGTACTTC.

This chain connects TRBV5-6 to TRBJ2-7, with 10 positions matching TRBD2. The CDR3 sequence is 15 residues long. Germline CDR1 reads SGHDT; CDR2 reads YYEEEE. Unmatched junction bases numbered 4, after V lost 0 bases and J lost 4 bases. The CDR3 coding sequence is TGTGCCAGCAGCTTGGACCTAGCGGGGGATTACGAGCAGTACTTC. Translating gives CASSLDLAGDYEQYF.

The V and J genes are TRBV6-5 and TRBJ1-1; D is perhaps TRBD1 (5 bases). Trimming pared 6 bases from V and 0 bases from J, leaving 14 bases between. This CDR3 region has 15 residues. Germline CDR1 reads MNHEY; CDR2 reads SVGAGI. The CDR3 sequence is CASSHSLRVNTEAFF. CDR3 bases: TGTGCCAGCAGCCACTCCCTCAGGGTGAACACTGAAGCTTTCTTT.

J is TRBJ2-5 and V is TRBV10-3, with TRBD1 matching over 10 bases. Germline assignment: CDR1 ENHRY and CDR2 SYGVKD. The CDR3 totals 15 residues. V lost 8 bases to trimming and J lost 5 bases; unmatched junction nucleotides: 11. CDR3 DNA: TGTGCCATCGGCTCCGGGACAGGGGAAGGGGAGACCCAGTACTTC. This encodes CAIGSGTGEGETQYF.

The chain couples TRBV7-9 to TRBJ2-7; 9 bases are a match to TRBD1. V lost 3 bases and J lost 5; bases outside the gene matches: 8. Germline V gene data show CDR1 as SEHNR and CDR2 as FQNEAQ (reference sequence). The length of the CDR3 is 15 residues. The CDR3 region is CASSLPDRGSHEQYF. CDR3 DNA: TGTGCCAGCAGCTTGCCGGACAGGGGTTCCCACGAGCAGTACTTC.